This T cell receptor beta chain is drawn from a study of CXCR3-negative and CXCR3-positive naive CD8 T cells. UMI labels and 5' RACE were used to prepare the TRB cDNA libraries. From its re-call of the 5' RACE reads, TCRdb lists each CDR3 protein once, without DNA. The sample includes around 90,000 distinct CDR3 sequences. The CDR3 spans 13 residues. Germline assignment: CDR1 SQVTM and CDR2 ANQGSEA. The chain couples TRBV29-1 to TRBJ1-2. The source of this sequence is a human donor in good health. Some clones in this sample may be carry-over from other donors' samples. The specimen was naive CXCR3- CD8+ T cells from blood. Sample subset: CD45RO-CCR7+CD27+CD95- naive CD8+ T cells lacking CXCR3 (TNR3-). The CDR3 loop is CSVEDGSFHGYTF. The variable domain in full, completed from reference TRBV29-1 and TRBJ1-2, reads SAVISQKPSRDICQRGTSLTIQCQVDSQVTMMFWYRQQPGQSLTLIATANQGSEATYESGFVIDKFPISRPNLTFSTLTVSNMSPEDSSIYLCSVEDGSFHGYTFGSGTRLTVV.